Detailed here is one T cell receptor beta chain. Its antigen is as yet unknown. The V segment lost 2 bases and the J segment 7 bases; nucleotides outside the gene matches: 4. The germline V gene encodes CDR1 MNHNY and CDR2 SVGAGI (reference sequence). This CDR3 spans 13 amino acids. The data were obtained in a study of graft-versus-host responses after intestinal transplantation. Study details: Anti-thymocyte globulin induction, then tacrolimus and steroids for 3 to 4 years, went to all recipients. Whole-study findings and limits: With peak circulating GvH clone levels came an association with early post-transplant HvG declines. High graft-versus-host to host-versus-graft clonal ratios were found in allografts of patients who had graft-donor T cell macrochimerism.

Profiling relied on immunoSEQ multiplex PCR, and the TCRdb table lists in-frame clones only, not all of them. Of under 75,000 clones in the sample, around 90% were seen once. The chain couples TRBV6-6 to TRBJ1-2; 7 nucleotides line up with TRBD1. The material was unstimulated CD8+ T cells sorted from spleen or lymph node cells, obtained before transplant. This clonotype was sampled from a human donor who was the organ donor for an intestinal transplant. CDR3 sequence (DNA): TGTGCCAGCAGTTACACGACAGGGCCTGGCTACACCTTC. Protein product: CASSYTTGPGYTF.